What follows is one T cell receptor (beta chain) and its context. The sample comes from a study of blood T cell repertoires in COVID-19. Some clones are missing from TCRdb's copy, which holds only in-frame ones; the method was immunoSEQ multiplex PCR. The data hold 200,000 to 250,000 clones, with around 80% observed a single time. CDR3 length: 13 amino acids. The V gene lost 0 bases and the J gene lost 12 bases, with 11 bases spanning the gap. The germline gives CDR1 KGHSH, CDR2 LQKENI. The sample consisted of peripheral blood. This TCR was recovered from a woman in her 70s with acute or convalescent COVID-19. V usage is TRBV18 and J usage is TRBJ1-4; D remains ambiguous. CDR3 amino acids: CASSPPSGKELFF. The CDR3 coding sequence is TGTGCCAGCTCACCACCCTCGGGGAAGGAACTGTTTTTT.